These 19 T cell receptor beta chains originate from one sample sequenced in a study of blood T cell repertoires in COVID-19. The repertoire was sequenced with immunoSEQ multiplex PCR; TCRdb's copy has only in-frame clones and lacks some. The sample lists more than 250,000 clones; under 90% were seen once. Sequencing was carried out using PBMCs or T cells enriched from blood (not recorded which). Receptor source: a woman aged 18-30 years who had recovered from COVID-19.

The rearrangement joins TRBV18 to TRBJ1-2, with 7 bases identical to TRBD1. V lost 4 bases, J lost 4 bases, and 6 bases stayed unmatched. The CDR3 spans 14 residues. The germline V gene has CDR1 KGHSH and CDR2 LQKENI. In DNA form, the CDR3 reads TGTGCCAGCTCACAAAACCGGGACAGCTATGGCTACACCTTC. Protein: CASSQNRDSYGYTF. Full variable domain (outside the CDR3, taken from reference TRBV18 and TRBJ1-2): NAGVMQNPRHLVRRRGQEARLRCSPMKGHSHVYWYRQLPEEGLKFMVYLQKENIIDESGMPKERFSAEFPKEGPSILRIQQVVRGDSAAYFCASSQNRDSYGYTFGSGTRLTVV.

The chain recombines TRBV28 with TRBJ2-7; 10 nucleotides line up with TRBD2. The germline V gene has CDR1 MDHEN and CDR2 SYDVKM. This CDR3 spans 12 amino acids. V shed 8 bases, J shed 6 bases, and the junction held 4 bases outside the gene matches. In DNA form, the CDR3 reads TGTGCCAGCCATAGCGGGAGGAGCGAGCAGTACTTC. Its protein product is CASHSGRSEQYF.

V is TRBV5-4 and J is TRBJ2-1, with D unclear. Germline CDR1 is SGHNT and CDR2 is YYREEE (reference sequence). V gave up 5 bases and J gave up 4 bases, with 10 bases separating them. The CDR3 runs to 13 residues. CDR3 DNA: TGTGCCAGCAGTAACTACAATTACAATGAGCAGTTCTTC. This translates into CASSNYNYNEQFF.

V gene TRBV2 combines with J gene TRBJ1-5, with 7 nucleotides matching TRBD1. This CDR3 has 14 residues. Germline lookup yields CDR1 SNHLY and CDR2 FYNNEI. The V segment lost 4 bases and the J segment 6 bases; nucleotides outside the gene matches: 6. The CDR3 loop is CASSGRQGAQPQHF. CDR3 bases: TGTGCCAGCAGTGGACGACAGGGTGCTCAGCCCCAGCATTTT.

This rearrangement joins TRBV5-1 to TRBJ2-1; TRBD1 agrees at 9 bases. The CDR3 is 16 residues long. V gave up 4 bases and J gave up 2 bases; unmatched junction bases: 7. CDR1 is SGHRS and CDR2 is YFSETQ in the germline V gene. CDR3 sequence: CASSGPRDRAYNEQFF. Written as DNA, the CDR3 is TGCGCCAGCAGCGGTCCTCGGGACAGGGCCTACAATGAGCAGTTCTTC. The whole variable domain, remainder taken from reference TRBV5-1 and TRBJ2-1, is KAGVTQTPRYLIKTRGQQVTLSCSPISGHRSVSWYQQTPGQGLQFLFEYFSETQRNKGNFPGRFSGRQFSNSRSEMNVSTLELGDSALYLCASSGPRDRAYNEQFFGPGTRLTVL.

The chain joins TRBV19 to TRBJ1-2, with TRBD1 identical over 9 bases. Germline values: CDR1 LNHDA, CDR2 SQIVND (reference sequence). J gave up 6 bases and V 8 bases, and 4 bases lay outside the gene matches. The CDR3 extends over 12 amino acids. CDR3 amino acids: CASGTGLNGYTF. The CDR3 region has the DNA TGTGCCAGTGGGACAGGGTTGAATGGCTACACCTTC.

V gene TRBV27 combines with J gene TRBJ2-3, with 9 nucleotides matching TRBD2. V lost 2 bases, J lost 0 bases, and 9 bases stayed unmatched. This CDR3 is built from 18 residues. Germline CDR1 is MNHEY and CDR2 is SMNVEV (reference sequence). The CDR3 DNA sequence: TGTGCCAGCAGTTTACTAGCGGGGTATTCCTCTAGCACAGATACGCAGTATTTT. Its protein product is CASSLLAGYSSSTDTQYF.

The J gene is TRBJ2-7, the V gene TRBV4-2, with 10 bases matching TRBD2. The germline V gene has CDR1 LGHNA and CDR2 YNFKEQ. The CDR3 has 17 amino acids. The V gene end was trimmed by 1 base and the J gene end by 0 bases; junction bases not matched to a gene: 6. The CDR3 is CASSQAQSSGGSYEQYF. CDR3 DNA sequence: TGTGCCAGCAGCCAAGCGCAATCTAGCGGGGGCTCCTACGAGCAGTACTTC.

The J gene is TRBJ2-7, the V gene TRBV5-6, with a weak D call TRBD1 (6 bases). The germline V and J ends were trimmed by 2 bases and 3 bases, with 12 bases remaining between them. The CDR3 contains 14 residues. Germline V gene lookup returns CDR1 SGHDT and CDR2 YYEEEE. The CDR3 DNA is TGTGCCAGCAGCTTCTATGACAGGTACTACGAGCAGTACTTC. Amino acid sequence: CASSFYDRYYEQYF.

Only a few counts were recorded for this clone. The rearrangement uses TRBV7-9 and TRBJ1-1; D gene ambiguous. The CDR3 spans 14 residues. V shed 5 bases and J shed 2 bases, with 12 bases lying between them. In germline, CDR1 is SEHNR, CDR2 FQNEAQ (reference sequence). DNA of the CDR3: TGTGCCAGCAGCCTAGGACGGAGTAACACTGAAGCTTTCTTT. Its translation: CASSLGRSNTEAFF.

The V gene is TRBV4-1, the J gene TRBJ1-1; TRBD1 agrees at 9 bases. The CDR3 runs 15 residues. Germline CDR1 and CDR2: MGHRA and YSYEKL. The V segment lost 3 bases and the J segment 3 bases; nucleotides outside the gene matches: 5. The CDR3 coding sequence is TGCGCCAGCAGCCACTCGACAGGGGGGGACACTGAAGCTTTCTTT. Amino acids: CASSHSTGGDTEAFF.

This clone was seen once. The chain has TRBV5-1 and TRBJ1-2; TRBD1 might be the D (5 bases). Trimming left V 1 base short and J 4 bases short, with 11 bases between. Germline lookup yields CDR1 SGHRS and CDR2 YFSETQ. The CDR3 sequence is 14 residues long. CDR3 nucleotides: TGCGCCAGCAGCTTGAATGACAGAGCCTATGGCTACACCTTC. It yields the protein CASSLNDRAYGYTF.

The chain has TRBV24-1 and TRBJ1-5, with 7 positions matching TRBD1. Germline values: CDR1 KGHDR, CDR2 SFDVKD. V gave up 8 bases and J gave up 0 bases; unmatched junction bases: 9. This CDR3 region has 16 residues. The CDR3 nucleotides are TGTGCCACCAACCTCGACAGGGCTTATAGCAATCAGCCCCAGCATTTT. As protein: CATNLDRAYSNQPQHF.

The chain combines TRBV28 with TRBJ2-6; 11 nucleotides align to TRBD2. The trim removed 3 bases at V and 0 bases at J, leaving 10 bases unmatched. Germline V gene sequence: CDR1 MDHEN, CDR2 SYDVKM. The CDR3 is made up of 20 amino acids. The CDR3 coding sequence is TGTGCCAGCAGTTTCGGACTAGCGGGCGATACATCCTCTGGGGCCAACGTCCTGACTTTC. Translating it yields CASSFGLAGDTSSGANVLTF.

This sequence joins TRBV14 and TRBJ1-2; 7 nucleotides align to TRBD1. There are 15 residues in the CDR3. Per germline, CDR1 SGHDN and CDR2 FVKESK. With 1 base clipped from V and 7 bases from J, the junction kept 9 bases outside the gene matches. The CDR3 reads CASSQVGQGERGYTF. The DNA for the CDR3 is TGTGCCAGCAGCCAAGTAGGTCAGGGGGAGCGTGGCTACACCTTC. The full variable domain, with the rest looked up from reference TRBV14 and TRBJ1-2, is EAGVTQFPSHSVIEKGQTVTLRCDPISGHDNLYWYRRVMGKEIKFLLHFVKESKQDESGMPNNRFLAERTGGTYSTLKVQPAELEDSGVYFCASSQVGQGERGYTFGSGTRLTVV.

The CDR3 DNA sequence: TGCGCCAGCAGCTTGGAAGGGGGCGCATCCGGCTACACCTTC. Its protein product is CASSLEGGASGYTF. V gene TRBV5-1 combines with J gene TRBJ1-2; 7 nucleotides match TRBD1. The V segment lost 0 bases and the J segment 8 bases; nucleotides outside the gene matches: 7. Germline V gene sequence: CDR1 SGHRS, CDR2 YFSETQ. The CDR3 sequence is 14 residues long.

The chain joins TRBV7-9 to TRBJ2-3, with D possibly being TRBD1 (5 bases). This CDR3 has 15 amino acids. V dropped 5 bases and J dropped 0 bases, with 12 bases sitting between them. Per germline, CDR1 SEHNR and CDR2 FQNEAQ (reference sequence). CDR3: CASSPTDTSTDTQYF. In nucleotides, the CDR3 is TGTGCCAGCAGCCCGACAGACACTAGCACAGATACGCAGTATTTT.

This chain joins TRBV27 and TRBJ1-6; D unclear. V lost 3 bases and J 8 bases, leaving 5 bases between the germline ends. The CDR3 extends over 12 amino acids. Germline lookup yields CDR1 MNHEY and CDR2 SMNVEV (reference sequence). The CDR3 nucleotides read TGTGCCAGCAGTTTTAGAGATTCACCCCTCCACTTT. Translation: CASSFRDSPLHF.

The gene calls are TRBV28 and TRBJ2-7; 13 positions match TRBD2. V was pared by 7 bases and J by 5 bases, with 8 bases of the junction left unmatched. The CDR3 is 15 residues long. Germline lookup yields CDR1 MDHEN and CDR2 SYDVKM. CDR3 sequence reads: CASKELAGGVNEQYF. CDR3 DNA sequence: TGTGCCAGCAAAGAACTAGCGGGAGGGGTCAACGAGCAGTACTTC.